A selection of T cell receptor beta chains follows, all from one sample in a study of blood T cell repertoires in COVID-19. TCRdb keeps only in-frame clones here, not all; method: immunoSEQ multiplex PCR. Here the sample spans 200,000 to 300,000 clones, around 88% being singletons. The specimen was PBMCs or T cells enriched from blood (not recorded which). Receptors were obtained from a woman in her 40s with acute COVID-19. Both conserved end residues are trimmed from each CDR3. Part of the rows lack a size; the others show once, few, many or a class for expanded clones.

13	-	TRBV5-4	TRBJ1-4	ASSRAGTPNEKLF
13	few	TRBV6-5	TRBJ1-1	ASSYSGTKNTEAF
13	-	TRBV20-1	TRBJ1-5	SASLNARGNQPQH
18	-	TRBV24-1	TRBJ2-2	ATSDPPRGAGGANTGELF
10	few	TRBV9	TRBJ1-2	ASSDRVYGYT
10	few	TRBV5-1	TRBJ1-2	ASSSDMTRYT
14	-	TRBV19	TRBJ2-7	ASSIGGQAYPYEQY
13	-	TRBV7-9	TRBJ2-7	ASRGGQKDSYEQY
14	-	TRBV7-6	TRBJ2-6	ASSFQQGTGANVLT
10	-	TRBV5-1	TRBJ1-1	ASSLGDREAF
9	-	TRBV11-3	TRBJ2-1	ASSPRDEQF
16	-	TRBV21-1	TRBJ2-1	ASSKEASGRVPYNEQF
13	-	TRBV18	TRBJ1-5	ASSRDRVNNQPQH
13	-	TRBV10-3	TRBJ1-2	ATNLGSGTAEVKT
14	-	TRBV9	TRBJ2-3	ASSPRLAGSTDTQY
16	-	TRBV15	TRBJ1-6	ATSRDYGERSYNSPLH